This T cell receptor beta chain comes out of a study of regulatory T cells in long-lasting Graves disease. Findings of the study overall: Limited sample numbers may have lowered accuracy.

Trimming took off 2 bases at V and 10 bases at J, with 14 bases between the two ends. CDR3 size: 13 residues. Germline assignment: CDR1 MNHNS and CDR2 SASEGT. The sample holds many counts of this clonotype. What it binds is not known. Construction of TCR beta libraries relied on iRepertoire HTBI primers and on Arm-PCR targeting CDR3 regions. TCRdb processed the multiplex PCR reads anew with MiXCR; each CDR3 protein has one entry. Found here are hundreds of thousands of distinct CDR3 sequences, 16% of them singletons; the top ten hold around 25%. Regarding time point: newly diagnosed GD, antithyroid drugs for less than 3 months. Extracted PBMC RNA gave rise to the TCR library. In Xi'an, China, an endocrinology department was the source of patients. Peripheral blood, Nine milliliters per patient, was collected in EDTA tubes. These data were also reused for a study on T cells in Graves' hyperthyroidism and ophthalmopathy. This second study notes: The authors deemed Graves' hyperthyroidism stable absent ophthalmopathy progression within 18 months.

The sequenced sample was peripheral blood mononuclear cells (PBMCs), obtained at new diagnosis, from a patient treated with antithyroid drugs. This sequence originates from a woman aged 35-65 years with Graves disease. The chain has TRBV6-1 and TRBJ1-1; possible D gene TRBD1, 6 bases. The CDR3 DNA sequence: TGTGCCAGCAGTGAACTGGAGGGGGGGGGAGCTTTCTTT. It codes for CASSELEGGGAFF.